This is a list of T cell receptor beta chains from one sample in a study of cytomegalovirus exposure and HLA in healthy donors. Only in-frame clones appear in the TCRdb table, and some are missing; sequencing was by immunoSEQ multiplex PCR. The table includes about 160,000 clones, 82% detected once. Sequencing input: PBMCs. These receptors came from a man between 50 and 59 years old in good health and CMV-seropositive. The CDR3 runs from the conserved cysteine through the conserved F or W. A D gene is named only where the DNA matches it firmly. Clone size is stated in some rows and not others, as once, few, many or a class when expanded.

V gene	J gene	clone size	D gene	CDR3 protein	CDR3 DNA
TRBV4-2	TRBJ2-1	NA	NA	CASSQVTGNNNEQFF	TGTGCCAGCAGCCAAGTGACCGGGAACAACAATGAGCAGTTCTTC
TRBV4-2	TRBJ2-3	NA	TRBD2	CASSQLSGLEGTDTQYF	TGTGCCAGCAGCCAACTTTCGGGACTAGAGGGCACAGATACGCAGTATTTT
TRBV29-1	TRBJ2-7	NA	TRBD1	CSVGTGTGINEQYF	TGCAGCGTTGGAACCGGGACAGGGATCAACGAGCAGTACTTC
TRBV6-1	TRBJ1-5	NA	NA	CASTGLGQPQHF	TGTGCCAGCACAGGGTTAGGGCAGCCCCAGCATTTT
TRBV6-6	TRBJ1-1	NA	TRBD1	CASSQTGGQDGEAFF	TGTGCCAGCAGTCAGACAGGGGGGCAGGATGGTGAAGCTTTCTTT
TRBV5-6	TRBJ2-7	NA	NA	CASSLAGSYEQYF	TGTGCCAGCAGCTTGGCAGGGTCCTACGAGCAGTACTTC
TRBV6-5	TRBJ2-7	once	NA	CASSFLTGDYEQYF	TGTGCCAGCAGTTTCCTGACAGGAGACTACGAGCAGTACTTC
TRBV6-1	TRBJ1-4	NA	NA	CASSELPGATNEKLFF	TGTGCCAGCAGTGAATTACCGGGGGCAACTAATGAAAAACTGTTTTTT
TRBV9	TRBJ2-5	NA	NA	CASSVGTVYGETQYF	TGTGCCAGCAGCGTAGGTACAGTCTATGGGGAGACCCAGTACTTC
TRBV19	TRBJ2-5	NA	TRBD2	CASSMTTSGGRETQYF	TGTGCCAGTAGTATGACGACTAGCGGAGGCAGAGAGACCCAGTACTTC
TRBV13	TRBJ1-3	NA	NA	CASSLDRASGNTIYF	TGTGCCAGCAGCTTAGACAGGGCCTCTGGAAACACCATATATTTT
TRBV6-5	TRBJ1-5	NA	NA	CASSGSSGGGQPQHF	TGTGCCAGCAGTGGATCGAGTGGGGGGGGTCAGCCCCAGCATTTT
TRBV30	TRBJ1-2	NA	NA	CAWSPGSEGYGYTF	TGTGCCTGGAGCCCCGGTTCCGAGGGCTATGGCTACACCTTC
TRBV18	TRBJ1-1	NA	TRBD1	CASSPGQGNTEAFF	TGTGCCAGCTCACCCGGACAGGGCAACACTGAAGCTTTCTTT
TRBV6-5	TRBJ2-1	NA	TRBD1	CASSYFRTGPFEQFF	TGTGCCAGCAGTTACTTTAGGACAGGGCCCTTTGAGCAGTTCTTC
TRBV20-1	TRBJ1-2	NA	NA	CSARDPGNGF	TGCAGTGCTAGAGATCCGGGGAATGGGTTC
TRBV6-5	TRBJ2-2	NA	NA	CASSPLADFTGELFF	TGTGCCAGCAGTCCTCTGGCAGACTTCACCGGGGAGCTGTTTTTT
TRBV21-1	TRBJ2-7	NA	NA	CASSTGTSGETYEQYF	TGTGCCAGCAGCACCGGGACTAGCGGGGAAACCTACGAGCAGTACTTC
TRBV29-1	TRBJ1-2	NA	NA	CSVGVQGDNYGYTF	TGCAGCGTTGGGGTACAGGGAGACAACTATGGCTACACCTTC
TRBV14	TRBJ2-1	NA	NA	CASSTSSGVIAYNEQFF	TGTGCCAGCAGCACCTCCTCCGGGGTGATCGCCTACAATGAGCAGTTCTTC
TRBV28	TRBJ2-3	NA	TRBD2	CASSLPGGGGAIDTQYF	TGTGCCAGCAGTTTACCGGGGGGCGGGGGGGCAATAGATACGCAGTATTTT
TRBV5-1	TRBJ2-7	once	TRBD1	CASSLDRVREQYF	TGCGCCAGCAGCCTGGACAGGGTGAGGGAGCAGTACTTC
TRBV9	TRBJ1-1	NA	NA	CASSVDMLYTEAFF	TGTGCCAGCAGCGTAGACATGTTATACACTGAAGCTTTCTTT
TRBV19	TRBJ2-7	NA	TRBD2	CASSITRGVDEQYF	TGTGCCAGTAGTATTACCCGGGGGGTCGACGAGCAGTACTTC
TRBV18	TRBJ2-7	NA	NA	CASSPKTDTYEQYF	TGTGCCAGCTCACCGAAGACCGACACCTACGAGCAGTACTTC
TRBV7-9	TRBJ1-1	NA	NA	CASSSGFSDSEAFF	TGTGCCAGCAGCTCGGGGTTTTCAGACTCTGAAGCTTTCTTT
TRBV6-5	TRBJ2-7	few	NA	CASSYSGGEQYF	TGTGCCAGCAGTTACTCAGGGGGTGAGCAGTACTTC
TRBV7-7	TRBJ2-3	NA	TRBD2	CASSLNPRTSGIDTQYF	TGTGCTAGCAGCCTCAACCCCCGGACTAGCGGGATTGATACGCAGTATTTT
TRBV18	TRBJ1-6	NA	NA	CASSPSVYNSPLHF	TGTGCCAGCTCACCATCAGTTTATAATTCACCCCTCCACTTT
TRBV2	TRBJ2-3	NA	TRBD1	CASTRTGSSTQYF	TGTGCCAGCACCCGGACAGGGAGCTCTACGCAGTATTTT
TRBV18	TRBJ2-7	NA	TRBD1	CASSPWTGTSYEQYF	TGTGCCAGCTCACCTTGGACAGGGACATCCTACGAGCAGTACTTC
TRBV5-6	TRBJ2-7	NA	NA	CASSLEPGYEQYF	TGTGCCAGCAGCTTGGAACCCGGCTACGAGCAGTACTTC
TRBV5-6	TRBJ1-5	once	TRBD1	CASGTGGSHSNQPQHF	TGTGCCAGCGGGACAGGAGGCTCTCATAGCAATCAGCCCCAGCATTTT
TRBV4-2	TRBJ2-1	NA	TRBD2	CASSHSRLAGHNEQFF	TGTGCCAGCAGCCACTCCCGCCTAGCGGGGCACAATGAGCAGTTCTTC
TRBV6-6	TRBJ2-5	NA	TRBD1	CASSLPRDRAKTQYF	TGTGCCAGCAGTCTCCCAAGGGACAGGGCAAAGACCCAGTACTTC
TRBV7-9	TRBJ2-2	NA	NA	CASSQTSFTGELFF	TGTGCCAGCAGCCAAACTAGCTTCACCGGGGAGCTGTTTTTT
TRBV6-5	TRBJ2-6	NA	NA	CASKGVVAGANVLTF	TGTGCCAGCAAAGGGGTCGTCGCTGGGGCCAACGTCCTGACTTTC
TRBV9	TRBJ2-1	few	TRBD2	CASSVRLAGGYNEQFF	TGTGCCAGCAGCGTCCGACTAGCGGGGGGCTACAATGAGCAGTTCTTC
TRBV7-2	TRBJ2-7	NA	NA	CASSAGVRYEQYF	TGTGCCAGCAGCGCCGGGGTCCGATACGAGCAGTACTTC
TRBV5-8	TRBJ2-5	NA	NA	CASSLVGGAETQYF	TGTGCCAGCAGCTTGGTGGGGGGTGCAGAGACCCAGTACTTC
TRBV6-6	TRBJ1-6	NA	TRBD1	CASSPGGQGVAPLHF	TGTGCCAGCAGCCCTGGCGGACAGGGCGTTGCACCCCTCCACTTT
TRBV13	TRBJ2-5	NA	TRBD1	CASSFRPTGGLQETQYF	TGTGCCAGCAGCTTTAGGCCTACAGGGGGCCTCCAAGAGACCCAGTACTTC
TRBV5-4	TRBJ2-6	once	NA	CASSPGSTSGANVLTF	TGTGCCAGCAGCCCTGGGAGTACGTCTGGGGCCAACGTCCTGACTTTC
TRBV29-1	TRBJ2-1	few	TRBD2	CSGAGLLYNEQFF	TGCAGCGGAGCGGGACTGCTATACAATGAGCAGTTCTTC
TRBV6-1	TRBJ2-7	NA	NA	CASSEVWRANSYEQYF	TGTGCCAGCAGTGAAGTTTGGCGGGCCAACTCCTACGAGCAGTACTTC
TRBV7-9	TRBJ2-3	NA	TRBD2	CASSLAWELAVTDTQYF	TGTGCCAGCAGCTTGGCCTGGGAACTAGCGGTCACAGATACGCAGTATTTT
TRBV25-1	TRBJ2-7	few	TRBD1	CASSLGTGDLSGNYEQYF	TGTGCCAGCAGCCTCGGGACAGGGGACCTATCGGGTAACTACGAGCAGTACTTC
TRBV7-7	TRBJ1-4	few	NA	CASSPSRVPNEKLFF	TGTGCTAGCAGCCCCTCTCGGGTGCCTAATGAAAAACTGTTTTTT
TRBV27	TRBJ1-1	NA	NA	CASSSRNQQGMNTEAFF	TGTGCCAGCAGTAGCCGAAACCAACAGGGAATGAACACTGAAGCTTTCTTT